The clone carrying this T cell receptor beta chain turned up a few times. Its antigen is undetermined. These data are taken from a study of early T cells in non-severe SARS-CoV-2 infection. Findings and caveats of the study: Missing private and CD4 specificities, VDJdb matching favored anti-spike CD8 responses.

TCRdb independently ran MiXCR on the 5' RACE reads; one entry per CDR3 protein. Seen here are around 72,000 distinct CDR3 sequences, around 10% observed once, and the top ten hold around 7.3%. The germline V gene has CDR1 SGHTA and CDR2 FQGNSA. This CDR3 has 17 residues. Trimming removed 5 bases from V and 2 bases from J; junction bases left unmatched: 8. This chain uses TRBV7-2 with TRBJ2-3, with 12 bases lining up with TRBD2. The sample was whole blood, taken at baseline. This receptor was taken from an adult who was a healthcare worker with PCR-confirmed SARS-CoV-2 infection or an uninfected control (not recorded which). In DNA form, the CDR3 reads TGTGCCAGCAGCCGACTCGGGACTAGCGGGTTCACAGATACGCAGTATTTT. This sequence encodes CASSRLGTSGFTDTQYF.